Listed below are T cell receptor beta chains from one sample, sequenced in a study of response to subunit inactivated influenza vaccine. A single record per CDR3 protein comes from TCRdb applying MiXCR to the RT-PCR reads. The sample has more than 700,000 distinct CDR3 sequences, less than 25% seen once; the top ten hold roughly 10%. The material sequenced was PBMCs from blood, taken 5 to 6 days after vaccination. The origin of the receptors is a man aged 50-60 years who received an inactivated influenza vaccine. Both conserved end residues are part of each CDR3. The order of the fields is CDR3 DNA, CDR3 protein, V gene, clone size, D gene, J gene. A D gene is named only where the DNA matches it firmly. The listing skips clone size in some rows; elsewhere it reads once, few, many or a size class.

cdr3_nt: TGTGCCAGCAGCTTAGTAGGGCGAATGAACACTGAAGCTTTCTTT; cdr3_aa: CASSLVGRMNTEAFF; v_call: TRBV11-2; clone_size: NA; d_call: NA; j_call: TRBJ1-1
cdr3_nt: TGTGCCAGCAGCCCGGACGAGGTAGACCCGGAGCAGTACTTC; cdr3_aa: CASSPDEVDPEQYF; v_call: TRBV7-8; clone_size: NA; d_call: NA; j_call: TRBJ2-7
cdr3_nt: TGTGCCAGCAGTTCCGCGGGGGTGACAGGGGGCAATCAGCCCCAGCATTTT; cdr3_aa: CASSSAGVTGGNQPQHF; v_call: TRBV12-3/TRBV12-4; clone_size: many; d_call: TRBD1; j_call: TRBJ1-5
cdr3_nt: TGTGCCAGCAGCGTAGGAATTAGCGGGAGTCGCTACGAGCAGTACTTC; cdr3_aa: CASSVGISGSRYEQYF; v_call: TRBV9; clone_size: many; d_call: TRBD2; j_call: TRBJ2-7
cdr3_nt: TGTGCCAGCAGCTCGTTTACCCGGAGGGCGGTTTACGAGCAGTACTTC; cdr3_aa: CASSSFTRRAVYEQYF; v_call: TRBV11-2; clone_size: few; d_call: NA; j_call: TRBJ2-7
cdr3_nt: TGTGCCAGCAGCCAAGAGTTTAGCGGACAAGAGACCCAGTACTTC; cdr3_aa: CASSQEFSGQETQYF; v_call: TRBV4-2; clone_size: NA; d_call: NA; j_call: TRBJ2-5
cdr3_nt: TGTGCCAGCGATTATGGGAGCTACGAGCAGTACTTC; cdr3_aa: CASDYGSYEQYF; v_call: TRBV6-2/TRBV6-3; clone_size: few; d_call: NA; j_call: TRBJ2-7
cdr3_nt: TGTGCCAGCAGCGGGGGTTGGGGTCCCTCTGGAAACACCATATATTTT; cdr3_aa: CASSGGWGPSGNTIYF; v_call: TRBV7-8; clone_size: NA; d_call: NA; j_call: TRBJ1-3
cdr3_nt: TGTGCCAGCAGCCTCTTTCCACCGGACAGCAAACTGTTTTTT; cdr3_aa: CASSLFPPDSKLFF; v_call: TRBV11-2; clone_size: NA; d_call: NA; j_call: TRBJ1-4
cdr3_nt: TGCAGTGCCCCGACAGGGACCCCCTACGAGCAGTACTTC; cdr3_aa: CSAPTGTPYEQYF; v_call: TRBV20-1; clone_size: NA; d_call: TRBD1; j_call: TRBJ2-7
cdr3_nt: TGTGCCAGCAGTCTCCGGGACAGGGGGCAAGAGCAGTACTTC; cdr3_aa: CASSLRDRGQEQYF; v_call: TRBV12-3/TRBV12-4; clone_size: many; d_call: TRBD1; j_call: TRBJ2-7
cdr3_nt: TGCAGCGCTGGGACTAGACACACAGATACGCAGTATTTT; cdr3_aa: CSAGTRHTDTQYF; v_call: TRBV29-1; clone_size: few; d_call: TRBD2; j_call: TRBJ2-3
cdr3_nt: TGCGCCAGCAGCTTGGGGGGACAGTTCTACGAGCAGTACTTC; cdr3_aa: CASSLGGQFYEQYF; v_call: TRBV5-1; clone_size: NA; d_call: TRBD1; j_call: TRBJ2-7
cdr3_nt: TGCAGTGCTATCGGGCGGGGGGGGGCCTACAATGAGCAGTTCTTC; cdr3_aa: CSAIGRGGAYNEQFF; v_call: TRBV20-1; clone_size: many; d_call: TRBD2; j_call: TRBJ2-1
cdr3_nt: TGCGCCAGCAGCCAAATCAGCAGTGCCTACGAGCAGTACTTC; cdr3_aa: CASSQISSAYEQYF; v_call: TRBV4-1; clone_size: NA; d_call: NA; j_call: TRBJ2-7
cdr3_nt: TGCAGTGCTAAAAGAGGACAGGGTGGATACTCACCCCTCCACTTT; cdr3_aa: CSAKRGQGGYSPLHF; v_call: TRBV20-1; clone_size: NA; d_call: TRBD1; j_call: TRBJ1-6
cdr3_nt: TGTGCCAGCAGCCCAGGGGTGGGATACGAGCAGTACTTC; cdr3_aa: CASSPGVGYEQYF; v_call: TRBV7-2; clone_size: few; d_call: NA; j_call: TRBJ2-7
cdr3_nt: TGCAGTGCTGGGGGGTTGGTGGAGACCCAGTACTTC; cdr3_aa: CSAGGLVETQYF; v_call: TRBV20-1; clone_size: NA; d_call: NA; j_call: TRBJ2-5
cdr3_nt: TGTGCCAGCAGAAGGGGGGATACGCAGTATTTT; cdr3_aa: CASRRGDTQYF; v_call: TRBV6-5; clone_size: few; d_call: NA; j_call: TRBJ2-3
cdr3_nt: TGCAGTGCTAGAGCCCCAGATACGCAGTATTTT; cdr3_aa: CSARAPDTQYF; v_call: TRBV20-1; clone_size: few; d_call: NA; j_call: TRBJ2-3
cdr3_nt: TGTGCCAGCAGTCCATCAGTTGGGGCGGGGAATGAGCAGTTCTTC; cdr3_aa: CASSPSVGAGNEQFF; v_call: TRBV28; clone_size: few; d_call: NA; j_call: TRBJ2-1
cdr3_nt: TGTGCCAGCATGGGGACTAGCGGTGGCGAGCAGTACTTC; cdr3_aa: CASMGTSGGEQYF; v_call: TRBV7-9; clone_size: NA; d_call: TRBD2; j_call: TRBJ2-7
cdr3_nt: TGTGCCATCAGTGGGACACCCGGAGGGGATGACTACGAGCAGTACTTC; cdr3_aa: CAISGTPGGDDYEQYF; v_call: TRBV10-3; clone_size: few; d_call: NA; j_call: TRBJ2-7
cdr3_nt: TGTGCCAGCAGCTTAGAGCGGGCCTCCTACGAGCAGTACTTC; cdr3_aa: CASSLERASYEQYF; v_call: TRBV7-2; clone_size: many; d_call: NA; j_call: TRBJ2-7
cdr3_nt: TGTGCCAGCAGTTACTCGTCAGTGGGCTACGAGCAGTACTTC; cdr3_aa: CASSYSSVGYEQYF; v_call: TRBV6-2/TRBV6-3; clone_size: NA; d_call: NA; j_call: TRBJ2-7
cdr3_nt: TGCAGTGCCGTTTGGGCTAGCGGGGCAGACTACAATGAGCAGTTCTTC; cdr3_aa: CSAVWASGADYNEQFF; v_call: TRBV20-1; clone_size: NA; d_call: TRBD2; j_call: TRBJ2-1
cdr3_nt: TGTGCCAGCTCACCACCAAGGTCGGCCCCCAAGGAGACCCAGTACTTC; cdr3_aa: CASSPPRSAPKETQYF; v_call: TRBV18; clone_size: NA; d_call: NA; j_call: TRBJ2-5
cdr3_nt: TGTGCCAGCAGCCAAGATTACAGGAATGCCTACGAGCAGTACTTC; cdr3_aa: CASSQDYRNAYEQYF; v_call: TRBV3-1; clone_size: NA; d_call: NA; j_call: TRBJ2-7
cdr3_nt: TGTGCCAGCAGCCCGGGACATTATGAGCAGTTCTTC; cdr3_aa: CASSPGHYEQFF; v_call: TRBV7-2; clone_size: few; d_call: NA; j_call: TRBJ2-1
cdr3_nt: TGTGCCAGCAACAGCAGGGGGGAGGAGACCCAGTACTTC; cdr3_aa: CASNSRGEETQYF; v_call: TRBV12-3/TRBV12-4; clone_size: many; d_call: NA; j_call: TRBJ2-5
cdr3_nt: TGTGCCAGCCAGGGTAGGGTTAATCAGCCCCAGCATTTT; cdr3_aa: CASQGRVNQPQHF; v_call: TRBV12-3/TRBV12-4; clone_size: few; d_call: NA; j_call: TRBJ1-5
cdr3_nt: TGCGCCAGCAGCCAAACGCGAGGGTTCGCAGATACGCAGTATTTT; cdr3_aa: CASSQTRGFADTQYF; v_call: TRBV4-1; clone_size: NA; d_call: NA; j_call: TRBJ2-3
cdr3_nt: TGCAGTGCTAGTGGACTAGCGGGATTCCCCCTCGACAACACAGATACGCAGTATTTT; cdr3_aa: CSASGLAGFPLDNTDTQYF; v_call: TRBV20-1; clone_size: NA; d_call: TRBD2; j_call: TRBJ2-3
cdr3_nt: TGTGCCAGCAGGATTTCCGGGGGTGAGCAGTTCTTC; cdr3_aa: CASRISGGEQFF; v_call: TRBV6-2/TRBV6-3; clone_size: NA; d_call: NA; j_call: TRBJ2-1
cdr3_nt: TGTGCCATCAGTCCAAATCACCGGGACAGGGGGCAAGATGAGCAGTTCTTC; cdr3_aa: CAISPNHRDRGQDEQFF; v_call: TRBV10-3; clone_size: few; d_call: TRBD1; j_call: TRBJ2-1
cdr3_nt: TGCGCCAGCAGCTTGACAGCGGGAGGTTTGGATGAGCAGTTCTTC; cdr3_aa: CASSLTAGGLDEQFF; v_call: TRBV5-1; clone_size: few; d_call: TRBD2; j_call: TRBJ2-1
cdr3_nt: TGCGCCAGCAGCTCTCGACCCGGCACCGGGGAGCTGTTTTTT; cdr3_aa: CASSSRPGTGELFF; v_call: TRBV5-1; clone_size: few; d_call: NA; j_call: TRBJ2-2
cdr3_nt: TGTGCCACCAGCAGAGATCGGGAACCCAGCACAGATACGCAGTATTTT; cdr3_aa: CATSRDREPSTDTQYF; v_call: TRBV15; clone_size: few; d_call: NA; j_call: TRBJ2-3
cdr3_nt: TGTGCCAGCAGTTGGGTCAGGGCGGCTGAAGCTTTCTTT; cdr3_aa: CASSWVRAAEAFF; v_call: TRBV6-2/TRBV6-3; clone_size: NA; d_call: NA; j_call: TRBJ1-1
cdr3_nt: TGTGCCAGCAGTCCCGAGGCGTGGCTCGGGACAGATACGCAGTATTTT; cdr3_aa: CASSPEAWLGTDTQYF; v_call: TRBV6-2/TRBV6-3; clone_size: NA; d_call: NA; j_call: TRBJ2-3
cdr3_nt: TGTGCCAGCAGCCGAGCTGGAGGACAGCGTAGCTCCTACGAGCAGTACTTC; cdr3_aa: CASSRAGGQRSSYEQYF; v_call: TRBV6-2/TRBV6-3; clone_size: NA; d_call: NA; j_call: TRBJ2-7
cdr3_nt: TGTGCCAGCAGTCCCGACCCCCGACCTATCTACGAGCAGTACTTC; cdr3_aa: CASSPDPRPIYEQYF; v_call: TRBV12-3/TRBV12-4; clone_size: many; d_call: NA; j_call: TRBJ2-7
cdr3_nt: TGTGCCAGCAGCCAAGACGCTAGCGGGGCTAATGAGCAGTTCTTC; cdr3_aa: CASSQDASGANEQFF; v_call: TRBV3-1; clone_size: once; d_call: TRBD2; j_call: TRBJ2-1
cdr3_nt: TGTGCCAGCAGTTTAGGAGGTTGGCTACGTAAGGCGGGGCAAGAGACCCAGTACTTC; cdr3_aa: CASSLGGWLRKAGQETQYF; v_call: TRBV12-3/TRBV12-4; clone_size: few; d_call: NA; j_call: TRBJ2-5
cdr3_nt: TGTGCCAGCAGTGATAGACTAGCGGGGGGCCTCGGTGAGCAGTTCTTC; cdr3_aa: CASSDRLAGGLGEQFF; v_call: TRBV12-3/TRBV12-4; clone_size: NA; d_call: TRBD2; j_call: TRBJ2-1
cdr3_nt: TGCAGTGCTAGGAAAACGAACACCGGGGAGCTGTTTTTT; cdr3_aa: CSARKTNTGELFF; v_call: TRBV20-1; clone_size: NA; d_call: NA; j_call: TRBJ2-2
cdr3_nt: TGCAGTGCTAGAGATTCCAACAGGGGGCTCCCCTACGAGCAGTACTTC; cdr3_aa: CSARDSNRGLPYEQYF; v_call: TRBV20-1; clone_size: few; d_call: TRBD1; j_call: TRBJ2-7
cdr3_nt: TGTGCCAGTTCCCGGGACTATAAAACAGATACGCAGTATTTT; cdr3_aa: CASSRDYKTDTQYF; v_call: TRBV7-9; clone_size: NA; d_call: TRBD2; j_call: TRBJ2-3
cdr3_nt: TGCAGCGTTGAAAGCGGGTTCACTGAAGCTTTCTTT; cdr3_aa: CSVESGFTEAFF; v_call: TRBV29-1; clone_size: NA; d_call: NA; j_call: TRBJ1-1